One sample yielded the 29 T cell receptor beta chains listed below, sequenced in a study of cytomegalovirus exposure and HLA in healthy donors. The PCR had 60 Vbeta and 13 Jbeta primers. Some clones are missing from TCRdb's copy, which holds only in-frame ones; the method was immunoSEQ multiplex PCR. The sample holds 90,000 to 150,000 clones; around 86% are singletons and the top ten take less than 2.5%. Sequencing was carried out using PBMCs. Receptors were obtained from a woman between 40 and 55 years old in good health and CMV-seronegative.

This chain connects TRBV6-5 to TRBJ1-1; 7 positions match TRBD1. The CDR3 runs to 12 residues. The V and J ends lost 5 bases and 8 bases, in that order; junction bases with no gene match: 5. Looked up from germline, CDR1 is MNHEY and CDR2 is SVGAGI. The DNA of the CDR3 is TGTGCCAGCAGTCGCGGGGACAGAGAAGCTTTCTTT. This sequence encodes CASSRGDREAFF.

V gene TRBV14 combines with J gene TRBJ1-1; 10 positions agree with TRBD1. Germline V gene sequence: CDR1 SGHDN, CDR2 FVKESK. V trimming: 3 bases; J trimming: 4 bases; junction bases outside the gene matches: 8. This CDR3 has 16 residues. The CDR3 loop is CASSHLPGQGITEAFF. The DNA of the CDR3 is TGTGCCAGCAGCCATCTTCCGGGACAGGGGATCACTGAAGCTTTCTTT.

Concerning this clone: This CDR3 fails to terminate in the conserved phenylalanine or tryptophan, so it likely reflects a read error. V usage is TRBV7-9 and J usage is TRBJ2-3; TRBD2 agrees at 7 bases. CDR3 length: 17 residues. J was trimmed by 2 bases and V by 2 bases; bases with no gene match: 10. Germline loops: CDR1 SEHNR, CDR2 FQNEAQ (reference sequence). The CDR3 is CASSLIGRELHTDTQYL. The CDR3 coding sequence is TGTGCCAGCAGCTTAATCGGGCGGGAGCTACACACAGATACGCAGTATCTT.

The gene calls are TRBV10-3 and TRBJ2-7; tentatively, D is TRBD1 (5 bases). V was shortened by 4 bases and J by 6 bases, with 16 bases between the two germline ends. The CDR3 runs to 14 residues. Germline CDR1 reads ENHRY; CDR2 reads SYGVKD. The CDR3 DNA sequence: TGTGCCATCAGTGGACTGGGGCGGCTGCGCGAGCAGTACTTC. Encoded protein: CAISGLGRLREQYF.

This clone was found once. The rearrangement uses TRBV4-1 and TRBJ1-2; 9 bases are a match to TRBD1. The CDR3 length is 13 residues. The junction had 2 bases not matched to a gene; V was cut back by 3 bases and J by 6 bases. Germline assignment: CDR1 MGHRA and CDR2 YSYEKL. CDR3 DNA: TGCGCCAGCAGCCAGGGACAGGGTGATGGCTACACCTTC. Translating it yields CASSQGQGDGYTF.

The CDR3 loop is CATSRDQTGARYEQYF. CDR3 DNA: TGTGCCACCAGCAGAGATCAGACAGGGGCGAGGTACGAGCAGTACTTC. The rearrangement joins TRBV15 to TRBJ2-7; 8 nucleotides match TRBD1. CDR1 is LNHNV and CDR2 is YYDKDF in the germline V gene (reference sequence). CDR3 length equals 16 residues. Trimming removed 0 bases from V and 4 bases from J; junction bases left unmatched: 8.

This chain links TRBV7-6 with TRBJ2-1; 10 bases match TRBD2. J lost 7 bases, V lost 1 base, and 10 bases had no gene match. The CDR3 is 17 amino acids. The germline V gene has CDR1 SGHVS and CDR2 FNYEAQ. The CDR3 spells CASSLGLSGRAGNEQFF. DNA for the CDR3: TGTGCCAGCAGCTTAGGCCTAAGCGGGAGGGCCGGTAATGAGCAGTTCTTC.

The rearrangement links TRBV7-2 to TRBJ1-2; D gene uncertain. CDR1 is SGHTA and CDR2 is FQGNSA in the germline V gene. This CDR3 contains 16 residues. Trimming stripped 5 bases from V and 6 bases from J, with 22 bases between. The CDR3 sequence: CASSVLETSRDDGYTF. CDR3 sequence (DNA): TGTGCCAGCAGCGTCCTCGAGACATCCCGGGATGATGGCTACACCTTC.

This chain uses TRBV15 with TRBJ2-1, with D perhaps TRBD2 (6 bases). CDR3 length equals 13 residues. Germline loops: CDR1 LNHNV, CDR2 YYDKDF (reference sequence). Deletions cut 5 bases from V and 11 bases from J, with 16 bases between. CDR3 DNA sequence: TGTGCCACCAGCGTCCGGAGGGGAGTGCAGCAGTTCTTC. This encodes CATSVRRGVQQFF.

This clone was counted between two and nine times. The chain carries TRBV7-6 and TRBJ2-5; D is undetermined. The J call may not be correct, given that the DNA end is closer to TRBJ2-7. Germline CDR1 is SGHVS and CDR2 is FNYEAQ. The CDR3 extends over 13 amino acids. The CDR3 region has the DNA TGTGCCAGCAGCCGACTGTCCTACTACGAGCAGTACTTC. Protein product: CASSRLSYYEQYF.

The chain's CDR3 is CASSLTGQGLINEKLFF. As DNA, the CDR3 is TGTGCCAGCAGCTTGACGGGACAGGGACTTATTAATGAAAAACTGTTTTTT. This chain connects TRBV5-4 to TRBJ1-4; 9 bases agree with TRBD1. Germline lookup yields CDR1 SGHNT and CDR2 YYREEE (reference sequence). V trimming: 1 base; J trimming: 4 bases; junction bases outside the gene matches: 8. This CDR3 contains 17 residues.

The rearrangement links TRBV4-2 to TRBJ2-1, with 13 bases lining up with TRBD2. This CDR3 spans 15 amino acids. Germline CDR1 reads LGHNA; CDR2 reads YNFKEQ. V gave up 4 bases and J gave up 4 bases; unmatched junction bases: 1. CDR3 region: CASSPGLAGYNEQFF. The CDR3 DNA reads TGTGCCAGCAGCCCGGGACTAGCGGGGTACAATGAGCAGTTCTTC.

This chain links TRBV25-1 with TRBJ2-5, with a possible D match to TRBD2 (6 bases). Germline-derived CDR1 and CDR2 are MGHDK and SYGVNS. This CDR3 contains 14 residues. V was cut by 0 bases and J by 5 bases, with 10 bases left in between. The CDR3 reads CASSEYRGRETQYF. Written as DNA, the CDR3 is TGTGCCAGCAGTGAATACCGGGGGAGGGAGACCCAGTACTTC.

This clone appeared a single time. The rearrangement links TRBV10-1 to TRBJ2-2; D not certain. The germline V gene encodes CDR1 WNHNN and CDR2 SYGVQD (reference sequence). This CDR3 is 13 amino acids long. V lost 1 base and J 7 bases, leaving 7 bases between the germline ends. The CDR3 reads CASSEYSRGELFF. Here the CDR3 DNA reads TGCGCCAGCAGTGAGTACAGCCGCGGGGAGCTGTTTTTT.

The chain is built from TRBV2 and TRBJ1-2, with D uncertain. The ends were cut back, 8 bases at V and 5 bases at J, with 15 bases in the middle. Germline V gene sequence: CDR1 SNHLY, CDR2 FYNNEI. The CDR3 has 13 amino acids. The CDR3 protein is CASVRTGNYGYTF. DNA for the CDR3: TGTGCCAGCGTGAGGACCGGGAATTATGGCTACACCTTC.

This CDR3 reads CASNLQGSTDTQYF. CDR3 in DNA: TGTGCCAGCAACCTACAGGGGAGCACAGATACGCAGTATTTT. The chain joins TRBV21-1 to TRBJ2-3; TRBD1, the table's D call, was not compared with the DNA. TRBV21-1 is designated a pseudogene. CDR3 length: 14 amino acids.

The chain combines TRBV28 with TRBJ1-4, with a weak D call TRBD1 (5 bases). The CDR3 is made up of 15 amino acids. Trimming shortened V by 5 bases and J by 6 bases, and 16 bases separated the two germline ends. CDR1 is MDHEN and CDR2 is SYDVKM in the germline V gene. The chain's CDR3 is CASSKTLSGDEKLFF. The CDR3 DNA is TGTGCCAGCAGTAAGACACTTTCGGGGGATGAAAAACTGTTTTTT.

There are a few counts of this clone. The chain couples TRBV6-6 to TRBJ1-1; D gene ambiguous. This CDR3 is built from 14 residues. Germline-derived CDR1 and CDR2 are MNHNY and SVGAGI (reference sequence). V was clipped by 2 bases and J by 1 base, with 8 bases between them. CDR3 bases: TGTGCCAGCAGTTACCTGGAGACGAACACTGAAGCTTTCTTT. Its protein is CASSYLETNTEAFF.

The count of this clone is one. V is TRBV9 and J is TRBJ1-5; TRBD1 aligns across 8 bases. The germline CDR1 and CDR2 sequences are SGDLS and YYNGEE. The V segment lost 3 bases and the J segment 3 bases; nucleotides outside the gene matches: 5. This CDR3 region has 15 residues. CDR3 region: CASSAGTGSNQPQHF. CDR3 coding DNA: TGTGCCAGCAGCGCCGGGACAGGCTCCAATCAGCCCCAGCATTTT.

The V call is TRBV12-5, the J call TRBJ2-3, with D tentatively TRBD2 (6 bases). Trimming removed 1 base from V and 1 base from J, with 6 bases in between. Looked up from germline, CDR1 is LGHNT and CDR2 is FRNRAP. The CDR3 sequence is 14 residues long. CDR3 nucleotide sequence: TGTGCTAGTGGTTTGGCGGGGGGCACAGATACGCAGTATTTT. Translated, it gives CASGLAGGTDTQYF.

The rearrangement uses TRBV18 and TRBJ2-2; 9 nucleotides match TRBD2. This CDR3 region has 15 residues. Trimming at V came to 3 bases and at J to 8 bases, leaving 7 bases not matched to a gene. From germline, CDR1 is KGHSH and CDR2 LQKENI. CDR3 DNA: TGTGCCAGCTCACCGCCGGGACTAGCTTTTGGGGAGCTGTTTTTT. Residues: CASSPPGLAFGELFF.

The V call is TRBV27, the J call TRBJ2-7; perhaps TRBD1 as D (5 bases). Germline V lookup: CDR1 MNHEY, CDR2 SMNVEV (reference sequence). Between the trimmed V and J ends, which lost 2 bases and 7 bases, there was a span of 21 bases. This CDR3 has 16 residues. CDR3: CASSLTASGAGNEQYF. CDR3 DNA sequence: TGTGCCAGCAGTTTAACCGCCAGTGGGGCAGGGAATGAGCAGTACTTC.

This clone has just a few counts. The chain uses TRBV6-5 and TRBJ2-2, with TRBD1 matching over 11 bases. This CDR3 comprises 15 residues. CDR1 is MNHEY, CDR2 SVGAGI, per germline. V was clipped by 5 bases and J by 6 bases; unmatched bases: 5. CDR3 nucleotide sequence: TGTGCCAGCAGTCGGGACAGGGGGAGTGCCGGGGAGCTGTTTTTT. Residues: CASSRDRGSAGELFF.

The CDR3 sequence: CASSLSDSSGNTIYF. In nucleotides, the CDR3 is TGTGCCAGCAGCCTCTCCGACAGCTCTGGAAACACCATATATTTT. The chain couples TRBV7-2 to TRBJ1-3; perhaps TRBD1 as D (5 bases). Trimming removed 5 bases from V and 0 bases from J, with 11 bases in between. The germline gives CDR1 SGHTA, CDR2 FQGNSA. This CDR3 is built from 15 residues.

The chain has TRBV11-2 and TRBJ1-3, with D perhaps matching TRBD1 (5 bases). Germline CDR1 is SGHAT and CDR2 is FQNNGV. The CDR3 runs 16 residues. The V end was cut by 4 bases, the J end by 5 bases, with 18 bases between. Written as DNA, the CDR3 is TGTGCCAGCAGCTCGGAGCAGGGTTTGACCAGAAACACCATATATTTT. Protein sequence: CASSSEQGLTRNTIYF.

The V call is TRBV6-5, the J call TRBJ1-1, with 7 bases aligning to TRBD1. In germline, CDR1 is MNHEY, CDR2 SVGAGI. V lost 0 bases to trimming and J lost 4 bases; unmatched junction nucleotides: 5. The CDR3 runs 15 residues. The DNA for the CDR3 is TGTGCCAGCAGTTACTCGACAGGGTGGGGCACTGAAGCTTTCTTT. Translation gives CASSYSTGWGTEAFF.

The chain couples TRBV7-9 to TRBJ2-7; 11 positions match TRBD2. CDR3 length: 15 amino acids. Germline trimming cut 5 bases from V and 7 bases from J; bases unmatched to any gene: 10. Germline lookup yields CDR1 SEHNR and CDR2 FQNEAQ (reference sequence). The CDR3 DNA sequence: TGTGCCAGCAGCCCTCCGGGACTAGCGGTCTTGGAGCAGTACTTC. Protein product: CASSPPGLAVLEQYF.

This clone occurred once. The CDR3 sequence: CASLKLAGTYEQYF. The CDR3 nucleotides read TGTGCCAGCTTAAAGCTAGCGGGTACCTACGAGCAGTACTTC. The J gene is TRBJ2-7, the V gene TRBV5-8, with 8 bases that match TRBD2. J was trimmed by 2 bases and V by 7 bases; bases with no gene match: 8. The CDR3 totals 14 residues. Germline V CDR1 and CDR2: SGHTS, YDEGEE.

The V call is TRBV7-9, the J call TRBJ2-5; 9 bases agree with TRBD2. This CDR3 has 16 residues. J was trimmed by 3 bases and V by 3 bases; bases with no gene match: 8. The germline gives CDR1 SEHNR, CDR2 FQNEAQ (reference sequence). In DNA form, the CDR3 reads TGTGCCAGCAGCTTTGGGGGGAGCGGGAGGAAAGAGACCCAGTACTTC. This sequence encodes CASSFGGSGRKETQYF.